This is a list of T cell receptor beta chains from one sample in a study of cytomegalovirus exposure and HLA in healthy donors. Measured with immunoSEQ multiplex PCR; TCRdb has only the in-frame clones, and not every one. This table has about 43,000 clones, about 64% appearing once. The sequenced material came from PBMCs. Every receptor here comes from a man aged 60 to 69 in good health and CMV-seropositive. The CDR3 runs from the conserved cysteine through the conserved F or W. The D gene is left open where the match is weak. The size of a clone is reported for some rows only, either as once, few or many, or as a class for expanded clones.

d_call clone_size j_call v_call cdr3_aa cdr3_nt
NA NA TRBJ2-1 TRBV5-1 CASSLGGGGSKFF TGCGCCAGCAGCTTGGGAGGGGGGGGGTCCAAGTTCTTC
TRBD2 few TRBJ2-2 TRBV10-3 CAISDSSGRGYANTGELFF TGTGCCATCAGTGATTCTAGCGGGAGGGGATACGCGAACACCGGGGAGCTGTTTTTT
TRBD1 NA TRBJ1-2 TRBV6-5 CASSYSTGNYGYTF TGTGCCAGCAGTTACTCGACAGGGAACTATGGCTACACCTTC
TRBD2 NA TRBJ2-5 TRBV5-1 CASRYLAGEGAQYF TGCGCCAGCAGATACCTAGCGGGAGAAGGGGCCCAGTACTTC
TRBD2 NA TRBJ2-1 TRBV9 CASSGSGTIYNEQFF TGTGCCAGCAGCGGTAGCGGGACGATTTACAATGAGCAGTTCTTC
TRBD1 NA TRBJ2-5 TRBV6-5 CASSYSQGVTETQYF TGTGCCAGCAGTTACTCTCAGGGGGTGACGGAGACCCAGTACTTC
TRBD2 NA TRBJ2-7 TRBV5-4 CASSRGGLSYEQYF TGTGCCAGCAGCCGCGGGGGACTCTCCTACGAGCAGTACTTC
TRBD2 NA TRBJ2-7 TRBV5-1 CASSPGGSRYEQYF TGCGCCAGCAGCCCGGGGGGGAGTCGCTACGAGCAGTACTTC
NA NA TRBJ2-1 TRBV2 CASSERQGRINEQFF TGTGCCAGCAGTGAGCGGCAGGGTCGGATCAATGAGCAGTTCTTC
NA NA TRBJ2-2 TRBV14 CASSQPQQGSNTGELFF TGTGCCAGCAGCCAACCCCAACAGGGATCAAACACCGGGGAGCTGTTTTTT
NA few TRBJ1-3 TRBV5-8 CASSLGQSSGNTIYF TGTGCCAGCAGCCTCGGACAATCCTCTGGAAACACCATATATTTT
TRBD1 NA TRBJ2-4 TRBV19 CASSTTGGLENIQYF TGTGCCAGTAGTACAACAGGGGGTTTGGAAAACATTCAGTACTTC
TRBD2 NA TRBJ2-7 TRBV28 CASSYSGLAETFKQYF TGTGCCAGCAGTTACTCGGGGCTAGCGGAAACCTTCAAGCAGTACTTC
TRBD2 NA TRBJ2-1 TRBV4-3 CASSQLAGGYNEQFF TGCGCCAGCAGCCAACTAGCGGGAGGGTACAATGAGCAGTTCTTC
NA NA TRBJ2-1 TRBV30 CAWSVSSGVYNEQFF TGTGCCTGGAGTGTAAGTAGCGGAGTCTACAATGAGCAGTTCTTC